Each of the 27 T cell receptor beta chains below was sequenced from the same sample in a study of neurological immune-mediated disorders. The time point: longitudinal time-point 1 (baseline). From the 5' RACE reads, TCRdb called clonotypes with MiXCR, one entry per CDR3 protein. In the table there are around 69,000 distinct CDR3 sequences, about a tenth of which are singletons. Sequenced sample: PBMCs. The receptors were sampled from a man aged 25 to 40 in good health.

Concerning this clonotype: Germline and junction disagree at one end, which may indicate a read error. This chain connects TRBV20-1 to TRBJ2-1; 9 bases line up with TRBD2. Germline loops: CDR1 DFQATT, CDR2 SNEGSKA (reference sequence). The CDR3 has 16 amino acids. CDR3 residues: CSASDRNSGRLDERFF. For the CDR3, the DNA is TGCAGTGCTAGTGATCGGAATAGCGGGAGATTAGATGAGCGGTTCTTC.

There are many counts of this clonotype. The gene calls are TRBV28 and TRBJ2-1; TRBD1 might be the D (7 bases). The germline V and J ends were trimmed by 8 bases and 3 bases, with 17 bases remaining between them. The CDR3 contains 15 residues. Germline V CDR1 and CDR2: MDHEN, SYDVKM. In DNA form, the CDR3 reads TGTGCCAGCTTTGGCGACAGGGAGGACTACAATGAGCAGTTCTTC. Translation gives CASFGDREDYNEQFF.

This clonotype showed up many times. Here the CDR3 DNA reads TGTGCCAGCAGCGGGGGGCAGGTGGAGACCCAGTACTTC. Residues: CASSGGQVETQYF. The chain recombines TRBV14 with TRBJ2-5, with D possibly being TRBD1 or TRBD2 (6 bases each). CDR3 length: 13 residues. Germline lookup yields CDR1 SGHDN and CDR2 FVKESK. V lost 5 bases and J 5 bases, leaving 12 bases between the germline ends.

This clonotype was counted only a few times. CDR3 residues: CATSRRILETQYF. CDR3 in DNA: TGTGCCACCAGCCGGAGGATCCTGGAGACCCAGTACTTC. V gene TRBV15 combines with J gene TRBJ2-5, with D perhaps TRBD2 (5 bases). The V end lost 5 bases, the J end lost 5 bases, and 12 bases lay between the germline ends. CDR1 and CDR2 from the germline V gene are LNHNV and YYDKDF (reference sequence). The CDR3 spans 13 residues.

This clonotype was seen many times. The chain carries TRBV7-9 and TRBJ2-5, with a tentative D call TRBD2 (5 bases). Trimming left V 3 bases short and J 5 bases short, with 10 bases between. CDR3 length: 13 residues. CDR1 and CDR2 from the germline V gene are SEHNR and FQNEAQ (reference sequence). CDR3 residues: CASSLAPGETQYF. Written as DNA, the CDR3 is TGTGCCAGCAGCTTGGCTCCGGGGGAGACCCAGTACTTC.

This clonotype has at least ten counts. The chain links TRBV7-9 to TRBJ1-2, with D possibly TRBD1 on 6 matching bases. The CDR3 extends over 17 amino acids. Germline CDR1 is SEHNR and CDR2 is FQNEAQ (reference sequence). V lost 5 bases to trimming and J lost 7 bases, with 26 bases between them. In DNA, the CDR3 is TGTGCCAGCAGCCGAACTAGCATTGGGACATCGGGCCTTGGCTACACCTTC. Its protein product is CASSRTSIGTSGLGYTF.

The sample holds many counts of this clonotype. V is TRBV5-1 and J is TRBJ1-5, with D maybe TRBD1 (5 bases). Trimming pared 0 bases from V and 6 bases from J, leaving 10 bases between. The CDR3 consists of 14 residues. In germline, CDR1 is SGHRS, CDR2 YFSETQ. Written as DNA, the CDR3 is TGCGCCAGCAGCTTGGAAAGGGGAACTCAGCCCCAGCATTTT. Translation: CASSLERGTQPQHF.

The chain carries TRBV7-8 and TRBJ2-7, with D possibly called TRBD1 or TRBD2 (5 bases each). V shed 5 bases and J shed 2 bases, with 13 bases lying between them. CDR3 length: 14 amino acids. CDR1 and CDR2 (germline): SGHVS, FQNEAQ. CDR3 residues: CASSPRDGTYEQYF. CDR3 coding DNA: TGTGCCAGCAGCCCCAGGGACGGCACCTACGAGCAGTACTTC.

This clonotype showed up many times. The rearrangement uses TRBV5-1 and TRBJ2-3, with D perhaps matching TRBD1 (6 bases). The CDR3 sequence is 15 residues long. Looked up from germline, CDR1 is SGHRS and CDR2 is YFSETQ. V gave up 7 bases and J gave up 2 bases, with 17 bases separating them. The CDR3 DNA follows: TGCGCCAGCGGACCTTTAGGACAGCACACAGATACGCAGTATTTT. Encoded protein: CASGPLGQHTDTQYF.

The genes are TRBV29-1 and TRBJ2-7; TRBD1 matches 7 bases. The CDR3 consists of 13 residues. V shed 6 bases, J shed 3 bases, and the junction held 8 bases outside the gene matches. Germline V lookup: CDR1 SQVTM, CDR2 ANQGSEA. The CDR3 bases are TGCAGCGTCCGGGACAGTTTCTTCTACGAGCAGTACTTC. It encodes CSVRDSFFYEQYF.

As regards this clonotype: This clone may be a read error of a much larger clone one base away. The rearrangement uses TRBV28 and TRBJ2-5, with D maybe TRBD2 (6 bases). The CDR3 consists of 15 residues. Per the germline V gene, CDR1 is MDHEN and CDR2 is SYDVKM. CDR3 in DNA: TGTGCCAGCAGTATCAAATGGGACGGCGGGGAGACCCAGAACTTC. Amino acid sequence: CASSIKWDGGETQNF.

The chain employs TRBV12-3 or TRBV12-4 and TRBJ1-6; perhaps TRBD1 as D (6 bases). Trimming removed 3 bases at V and 0 bases at J, with 18 bases between. The CDR3 is made up of 19 amino acids. This CDR3 is CASSFGGGLLSSYNSPLHF. CDR3 sequence (DNA): TGTGCCAGCAGTTTCGGCGGGGGGCTCCTGAGCTCCTATAATTCACCCCTCCACTTT.

Worth noting for this clonotype: Possible read error: a much larger clone is one base away. This rearrangement joins TRBV2 to TRBJ2-1, with D uncertain. The ends were cut back, 8 bases at V and 5 bases at J, with 7 bases in the middle. CDR1 is SNHLY, CDR2 FYNNEI, per germline. The CDR3 spans 11 residues. The CDR3 spells CASGFHNEQFF. The CDR3, as DNA: TGTGCCAGCGGTTTCCACAATGAGCAGTTCTTC. The complete variable domain, with remaining parts taken from reference TRBV2 and TRBJ2-1, reads EPEVTQTPSHQVTQMGQEVILRCVPISNHLYFYWYRQILGQKVEFLVSFYNNEISEKSEIFDDQFSVERPDGSNFTLKIRSTKLEDSAMYFCASGFHNEQFFGPGTRLTVL.

This clonotype was counted ten times or more. This chain joins TRBV20-1 and TRBJ1-6; no definite D call. Deletions cut 4 bases from V and 8 bases from J, with 18 bases between. The CDR3 contains 15 residues. CDR1 and CDR2 (germline): DFQATT, SNEGSKA (reference sequence). The CDR3 nucleotides read TGCAGTGCTATGTTCCTAGGCTCCATCGATTCACCCCTCCACTTT. Amino acids: CSAMFLGSIDSPLHF.

This clonotype was observed at least ten times. V is TRBV27 and J is TRBJ2-1, with 10 nucleotides matching TRBD2. In germline, CDR1 is MNHEY, CDR2 SMNVEV (reference sequence). CDR3 length: 18 residues. V was pared by 0 bases and J by 4 bases, with 9 bases of the junction left unmatched. CDR3: CASSLSPSGSLRYNEQFF. In DNA, the CDR3 is TGTGCCAGCAGTTTATCGCCTAGCGGGAGTTTAAGATACAATGAGCAGTTCTTC.

Concerning this clonotype: A read error is possible here, since a much larger clone lies one base away. The V call is TRBV6-5, the J call TRBJ2-1, with TRBD2 as a possible D gene (5 bases). Trimming removed 4 bases at V and 10 bases at J, with 14 bases between. The CDR3 totals 13 residues. The V gene's germline CDR1 is MNHEY and CDR2 SVGAGI. The CDR3 sequence: CASSFQTGGEQFF. CDR3 DNA sequence: TGTGCCAGCAGTTTCCAGACTGGAGGCGAGCAGTTCTTC.

This clonotype has only a few counts. V is TRBV7-9 and J is TRBJ2-1; a weak D match, TRBD2 (6 bases). Germline V lookup: CDR1 SEHNR, CDR2 FQNEAQ (reference sequence). This CDR3 comprises 15 residues. V lost 0 bases to trimming and J lost 2 bases, with 8 bases between them. This CDR3 is CASSLAGGTYNEQFF. The CDR3 nucleotides read TGTGCCAGCAGCTTAGCGGGAGGTACCTACAATGAGCAGTTCTTC. The full variable domain, with the rest looked up from reference TRBV7-9 and TRBJ2-1, is DTGVSQNPRHKITKRGQNVTFRCDPISEHNRLYWYRQTLGQGPEFLTYFQNEAQLEKSRLLSDRFSAERPKGSFSTLEIQRTEQGDSAMYLCASSLAGGTYNEQFFGPGTRLTVL.

This clonotype was seen ten or more times. In DNA form, the CDR3 reads TGTGCCAGCAGTTCCGGACAGTTACCGGGGACCGGGGAGCTGTTTTTT. Its protein product is CASSSGQLPGTGELFF. The V and J genes are TRBV28 and TRBJ2-2, with D tentatively TRBD1 (6 bases). Germline V gene data show CDR1 as MDHEN and CDR2 as SYDVKM. V was cut by 4 bases and J by 5 bases, with 17 bases left in between. The CDR3 is 16 amino acids.

This clonotype was observed at least ten times. CDR3 sequence reads: CASSHRTDRREQYF. CDR3 coding DNA: TGTGCCAGCAGTCATAGGACAGATCGGCGCGAGCAGTACTTC. The chain recombines TRBV3-1 with TRBJ2-7; D is perhaps TRBD1 (6 bases). Deletions cut 6 bases from V and 6 bases from J, with 18 bases between. Germline lookup yields CDR1 LGHDT and CDR2 YNNKEL (reference sequence). The CDR3 has 14 residues.

This clonotype was observed many times. CDR3 in DNA: TGCAGTGCTAGCCCCTTTGGGGCTAGCGTGGGTGAGCAGTTCTTC. This gives the protein CSASPFGASVGEQFF. This chain connects TRBV20-1 to TRBJ2-1; the D gene is possibly TRBD2 (6 bases). Germline V lookup: CDR1 DFQATT, CDR2 SNEGSKA (reference sequence). V was trimmed by 3 bases and J by 9 bases, leaving 21 bases between them. This CDR3 is 15 amino acids long.

This clonotype has a count of ten or more. The chain couples TRBV29-1 to TRBJ2-5; 8 bases align to TRBD1. With 6 bases clipped from V and 2 bases from J, the junction kept 8 bases outside the gene matches. Germline CDR1 SQVTM, CDR2 ANQGSEA. This CDR3 contains 14 residues. The CDR3 loop reads CSVRPRTGQETQYF. CDR3 nucleotides: TGCAGCGTGCGACCCAGGACAGGGCAAGAGACCCAGTACTTC.

This clonotype showed up many times. This chain uses TRBV18 with TRBJ1-1; TRBD1 is a possible D gene (5 bases). CDR3 size: 15 residues. The germline gives CDR1 KGHSH, CDR2 LQKENI. The ends were cut back, 2 bases at V and 0 bases at J, with 10 bases in the middle. The CDR3 loop is CASSPIAGLNTEAFF. The CDR3 DNA reads as TGTGCCAGCTCACCAATTGCAGGGCTGAACACTGAAGCTTTCTTT.

This clonotype was recorded at least ten times. The genes are TRBV12-5 and TRBJ1-1; D is unresolved. The V gene's germline CDR1 is LGHNT and CDR2 FRNRAP. The CDR3 is 14 residues long. Deletions cut 3 bases from V and 1 base from J, with 9 bases between. The CDR3: CASGFSRSNTEAFF. The CDR3, as DNA: TGTGCTAGTGGTTTTTCCAGGTCGAACACTGAAGCTTTCTTT.

This clonotype was counted at least ten times. The chain couples TRBV4-1 to TRBJ1-1; 7 nucleotides agree with TRBD1. The CDR3 length is 14 residues. The germline CDR1 and CDR2 sequences are MGHRA and YSYEKL. With V trimmed by 4 bases and J by 3 bases, 5 bases remained unmatched. CDR3 in DNA: TGCGCCAGCAGCCCGACAGGGTCGGACACTGAAGCTTTCTTT. It codes for CASSPTGSDTEAFF.

This clonotype was picked up many times. The V and J genes are TRBV4-1 and TRBJ2-7, with 9 bases matching TRBD2. J was trimmed by 2 bases and V by 4 bases; bases with no gene match: 9. CDR1 and CDR2 (germline): MGHRA, YSYEKL. The CDR3 extends over 16 amino acids. CDR3 sequence: CASSLDPPSGTYEQYF. CDR3 nucleotide sequence: TGCGCCAGCAGCCTGGATCCCCCTAGCGGGACCTACGAGCAGTACTTC.

This clonotype was seen ten or more times. The gene calls are TRBV9 and TRBJ1-3, with TRBD1 matching 9 bases. Germline CDR1 and CDR2: SGDLS and YYNGEE. With 2 bases clipped from V and 2 bases from J, the junction kept 8 bases outside the gene matches. The CDR3 runs to 17 residues. This CDR3 reads CASSVNLDRGTGNTIYF. The CDR3 coding sequence is TGTGCCAGCAGCGTTAATCTGGACAGGGGAACTGGAAACACCATATATTTT.

This clonotype has a count of ten or more. This chain joins TRBV2 and TRBJ2-7, with 9 bases matching TRBD2. The CDR3 length is 15 residues. V lost 6 bases, J lost 1 base, and 7 bases stayed unmatched. The germline V gene has CDR1 SNHLY and CDR2 FYNNEI. The CDR3: CASSATSGISYEQYF. The CDR3 DNA sequence: TGTGCCAGCAGCGCGACTAGCGGTATATCCTACGAGCAGTACTTC.